This TCR beta chain was recovered during a study of blood T cell repertoires in COVID-19. Study information: The origin of the acute and convalescent COVID-19 samples was the United States, Italy and Spain. From T cells, B-cell-depleted T cells, or PBMCs came the material, which was cDNA or gDNA.

This CDR3 comprises 17 residues. The germline V gene has CDR1 SNHLY and CDR2 FYNNEI. The V end was cut by 4 bases, the J end by 0 bases, with 13 bases between. Original analysis: Nucleated cell counts were estimated from reference gene primer amplification. Repertoires were generated with immunoSEQ multiplex PCR, while TCRdb's copy carries only in-frame clones and drops some. V and J calls and clone size come straight from that table; D and trimming were deduced from the DNA. There are about 14,000 clones in the sample; 80% to 90% occur only once, and about 16% lies in the top ten. This rearrangement joins TRBV2 to TRBJ2-6, with a possible D match to TRBD1 (5 bases). The sequence derives from a man aged 45-60 years with active COVID-19. Source material: peripheral blood. CDR3: CASSGQRLSSGANVLTF. In DNA, the CDR3 is TGTGCCAGCAGTGGACAGCGTCTTAGCTCTGGGGCCAACGTCCTGACTTTC.